This is a list of T cell receptor beta chains from one sample in a study of identical twins. TCRdb processed the 5' RACE reads anew with MiXCR; each CDR3 protein has one entry. The sample includes 1.5 million or so distinct CDR3 sequences, around 33% of them seen just once. The sequenced material came from cord blood. The receptors were sampled from a newborn girl in good health. Each CDR3 is given with its conserved first and last residue. Fields, in order: D gene, clone size, J gene, V gene, CDR3 DNA, CDR3 protein. A D gene is named only where the DNA matches it firmly. For some rows the clone size is stated as once, few or many, or as a class when expanded; others skip it.

D: TRBD2; size: .; J: TRBJ2-1; V: TRBV28; DNA: TGTGCCAGCAGCCCGTATCCCAGCGGGGTAACCTACAATGAGCAGTTCTTC; CDR3: CASSPYPSGVTYNEQFF
D: .; size: many; J: TRBJ1-2; V: TRBV28; DNA: TGTGCCAGCAGTTTCGGACCCTCTAACTATGGCTACACCTTC; CDR3: CASSFGPSNYGYTF
D: .; size: .; J: TRBJ2-2; V: TRBV19; DNA: TGTGCCAGTAGTAACCAACGGGGCACCGGGGAGCTGTTTTTT; CDR3: CASSNQRGTGELFF
D: .; size: .; J: TRBJ2-3; V: TRBV24-1; DNA: TGTGCCACCAGTGATACCCCGAGCGATACGCAGTATTTT; CDR3: CATSDTPSDTQYF
D: TRBD1; size: many; J: TRBJ2-3; V: TRBV5-1; DNA: TGCGCCAGCAGCTTGGCAGGGGGCGTTACAGATACGCAGTATTTT; CDR3: CASSLAGGVTDTQYF
D: TRBD1; size: .; J: TRBJ1-1; V: TRBV28; DNA: TGTGCCAGCCCGGGGACAGGGGGGAACACGAACACTGAAGCTTTCTTT; CDR3: CASPGTGGNTNTEAFF
D: .; size: many; J: TRBJ1-2; V: TRBV28; DNA: TGTGCCAGCGGAGATGGCTACACCTTC; CDR3: CASGDGYTF
D: .; size: few; J: TRBJ1-1; V: TRBV10-3; DNA: TGTGCCATCAGCTACGACCGGTTTCACACTGAAGCTTTCTTT; CDR3: CAISYDRFHTEAFF
D: .; size: many; J: TRBJ1-2; V: TRBV6-6; DNA: TGTGCCAGCAGTTACGGGGTTTCGGTCTATGGCTACACCTTC; CDR3: CASSYGVSVYGYTF
D: TRBD1; size: few; J: TRBJ1-2; V: TRBV12-3/TRBV12-4; DNA: TGTGCCAGCAGCCGGGACAGCTACCCCTTTAGCTATGGCTACACCTTC; CDR3: CASSRDSYPFSYGYTF
D: TRBD2; size: .; J: TRBJ2-1; V: TRBV4-1; DNA: TGCGCCAGCAGCCAAGATCTTCTAGCGGGGGTTTACAATGAGCAGTTCTTC; CDR3: CASSQDLLAGVYNEQFF
D: .; size: many; J: TRBJ2-7; V: TRBV5-1; DNA: TGCGCCAGCAGCTTGGAGGGCGAGCAGTACTTC; CDR3: CASSLEGEQYF
D: TRBD2; size: .; J: TRBJ2-7; V: TRBV4-2; DNA: TGTGCCAGCAGCCAGTCCCGGGACTACTACGAGCAGTACTTC; CDR3: CASSQSRDYYEQYF
D: .; size: .; J: TRBJ1-6; V: TRBV19; DNA: TGTGCCAGTATCACGACGCACAGGGCGGATTCACCCCTCCACTTT; CDR3: CASITTHRADSPLHF
D: TRBD2; size: .; J: TRBJ2-5; V: TRBV20-1; DNA: TGCAGTGCTAGAGAAAGGAAGCGGGGGGTCCAAGAGACCCAGTACTTC; CDR3: CSARERKRGVQETQYF
D: .; size: .; J: TRBJ1-6; V: TRBV20-1; DNA: TGCAGTGCTAGAGCAACAAGTTCCACTAATTCACCCCTCCACTTT; CDR3: CSARATSSTNSPLHF
D: TRBD2; size: few; J: TRBJ2-7; V: TRBV20-1; DNA: TGCAGTGCTAGAGAGAGCGGGAGGGCCTGGAACGAGCAGTACTTC; CDR3: CSARESGRAWNEQYF
D: .; size: .; J: TRBJ2-1; V: TRBV14; DNA: TGTGCCAGCAGCCAGAAGGGGGGGCCTAACTACAATGAGCAGTTCTTC; CDR3: CASSQKGGPNYNEQFF
D: .; size: few; J: TRBJ1-2; V: TRBV7-2; DNA: TGTGCCAGCAGCTCCCTTCGACGGGGACTGAACTATGGCTACACCTTC; CDR3: CASSSLRRGLNYGYTF
D: TRBD2; size: .; J: TRBJ2-3; V: TRBV7-2; DNA: TGTGCCAGCAGCTGGACTAGAGGGGATACGCAGTATTTT; CDR3: CASSWTRGDTQYF
D: .; size: few; J: TRBJ2-7; V: TRBV2; DNA: TGTGCCAGCAGTGAAGGCCCTAGAGGGGCCTACGAGCAGTACTTC; CDR3: CASSEGPRGAYEQYF
D: .; size: .; J: TRBJ1-5; V: TRBV10-3; DNA: TGTGCCATCAGTGAGTCGACATATAGCAATCAGCCCCAGCATTTT; CDR3: CAISESTYSNQPQHF